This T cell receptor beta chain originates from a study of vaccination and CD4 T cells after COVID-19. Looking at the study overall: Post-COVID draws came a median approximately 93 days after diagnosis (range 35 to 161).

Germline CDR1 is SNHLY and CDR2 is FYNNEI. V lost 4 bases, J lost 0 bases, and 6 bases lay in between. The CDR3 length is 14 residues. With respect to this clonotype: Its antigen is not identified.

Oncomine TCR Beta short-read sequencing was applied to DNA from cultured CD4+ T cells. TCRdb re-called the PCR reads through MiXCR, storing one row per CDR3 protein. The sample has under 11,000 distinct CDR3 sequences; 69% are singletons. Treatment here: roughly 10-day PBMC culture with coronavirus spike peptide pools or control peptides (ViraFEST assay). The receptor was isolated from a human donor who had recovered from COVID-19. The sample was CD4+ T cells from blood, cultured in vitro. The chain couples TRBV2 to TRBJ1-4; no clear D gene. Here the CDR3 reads CASSGQTTNEKLFF. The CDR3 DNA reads TGTGCCAGCAGTGGACAAACAACTAATGAAAAACTGTTTTTT.